The clone carrying this T cell receptor (beta chain) was recorded at least ten times. This sample is drawn from a study of T-cell reconstitution after alpha-beta-depleted transplantation in children. Trimming removed 0 bases at V and 3 bases at J, with 18 bases between. The CDR3 has 17 residues. The germline CDR1 and CDR2 sequences are SGDLS and YYNGEE. Unique molecular identifiers featured in how the TCRbeta library was prepared. TCRdb ran MiXCR on the PCR reads and lists one entry per CDR3 protein. The sample holds 200,000 to 250,000 distinct CDR3 sequences, about 12% seen once. Source: PBMCs from the stem cell graft donor, taken from the stem cell graft. The V and J genes are TRBV9 and TRBJ1-1, with D perhaps TRBD1 (6 bases). The source of this sequence is a human donor who donated a stem cell graft to a child with acute lymphoblastic leukemia. CDR3 in amino acids: CASSVGGQWELDTEAFF. The CDR3 nucleotides read TGTGCCAGCAGCGTAGGGGGGCAGTGGGAGTTGGACACTGAAGCTTTCTTT.